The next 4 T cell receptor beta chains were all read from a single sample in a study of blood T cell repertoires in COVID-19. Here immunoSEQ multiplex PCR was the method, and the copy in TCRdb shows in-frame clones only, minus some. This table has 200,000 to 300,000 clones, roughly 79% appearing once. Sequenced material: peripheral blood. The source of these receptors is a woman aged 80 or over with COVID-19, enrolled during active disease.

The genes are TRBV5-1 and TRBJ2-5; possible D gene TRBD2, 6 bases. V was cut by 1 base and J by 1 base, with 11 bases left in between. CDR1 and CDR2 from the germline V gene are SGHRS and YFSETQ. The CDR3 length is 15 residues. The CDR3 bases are TGCGCCAGCAGCTTGAGGTCTAGCGCCCAAGAGACCCAGTACTTC. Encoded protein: CASSLRSSAQETQYF.

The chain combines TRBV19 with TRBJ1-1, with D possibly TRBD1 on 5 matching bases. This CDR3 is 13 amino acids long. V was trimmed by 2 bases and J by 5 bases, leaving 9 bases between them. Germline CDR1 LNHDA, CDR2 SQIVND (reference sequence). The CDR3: CASSIRGTTEAFF. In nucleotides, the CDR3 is TGTGCCAGTAGTATAAGGGGTACGACTGAAGCTTTCTTT.

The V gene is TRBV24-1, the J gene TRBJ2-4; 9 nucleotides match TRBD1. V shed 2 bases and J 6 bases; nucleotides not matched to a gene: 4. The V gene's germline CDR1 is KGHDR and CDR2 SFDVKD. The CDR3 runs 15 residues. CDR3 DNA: TGTGCCACCAGTGATTCGGGACAGGGTGGAAACATTCAGTACTTC. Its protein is CATSDSGQGGNIQYF.

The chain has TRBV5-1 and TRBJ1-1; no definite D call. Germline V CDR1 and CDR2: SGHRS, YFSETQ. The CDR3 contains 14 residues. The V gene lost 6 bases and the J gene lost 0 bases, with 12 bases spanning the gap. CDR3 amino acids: CASMYGAVNTEAFF. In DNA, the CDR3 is TGCGCCAGCATGTATGGAGCCGTGAACACTGAAGCTTTCTTT.